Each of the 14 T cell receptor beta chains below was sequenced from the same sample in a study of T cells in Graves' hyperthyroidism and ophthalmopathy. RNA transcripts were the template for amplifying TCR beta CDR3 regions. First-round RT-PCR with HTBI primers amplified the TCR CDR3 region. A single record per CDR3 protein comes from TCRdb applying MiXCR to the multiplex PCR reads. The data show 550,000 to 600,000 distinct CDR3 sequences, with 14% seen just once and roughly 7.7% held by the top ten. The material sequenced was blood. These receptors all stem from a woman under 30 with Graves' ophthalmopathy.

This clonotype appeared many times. The DNA for the CDR3 is TGTGCCAGCAGCACACATAACACTGAAGCTTTCTTT. Translating it yields CASSTHNTEAFF. This chain links TRBV11-2 with TRBJ1-1, with no clear D. V was pared by 5 bases and J by 2 bases, with 6 bases between. Germline values: CDR1 SGHAT, CDR2 FQNNGV. This CDR3 is 12 amino acids long.

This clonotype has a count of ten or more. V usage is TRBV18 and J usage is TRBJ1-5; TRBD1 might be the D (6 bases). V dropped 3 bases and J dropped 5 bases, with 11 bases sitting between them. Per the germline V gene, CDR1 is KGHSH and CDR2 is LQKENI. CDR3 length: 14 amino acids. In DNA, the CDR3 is TGTGCCAGCTCACCGCCTGGACAGCATCAGCCCCAGCATTTT. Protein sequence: CASSPPGQHQPQHF.

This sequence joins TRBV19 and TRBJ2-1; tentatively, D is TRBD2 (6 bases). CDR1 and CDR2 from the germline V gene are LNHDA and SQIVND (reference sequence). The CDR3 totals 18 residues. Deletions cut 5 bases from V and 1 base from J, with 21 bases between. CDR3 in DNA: TGTGCCAGTAGTCCTACCAGGAGGGGTAGCTTTTCCTACAATGAGCAGTTCTTC. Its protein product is CASSPTRRGSFSYNEQFF.

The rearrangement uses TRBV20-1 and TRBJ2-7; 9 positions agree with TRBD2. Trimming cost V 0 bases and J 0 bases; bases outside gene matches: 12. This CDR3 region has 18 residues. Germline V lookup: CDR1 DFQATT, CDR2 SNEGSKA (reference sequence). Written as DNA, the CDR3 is TGCAGTGCTAGAGATCTAATATCGGCGGGAGGGGCCTCCTACGAGCAGTACTTC. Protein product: CSARDLISAGGASYEQYF.

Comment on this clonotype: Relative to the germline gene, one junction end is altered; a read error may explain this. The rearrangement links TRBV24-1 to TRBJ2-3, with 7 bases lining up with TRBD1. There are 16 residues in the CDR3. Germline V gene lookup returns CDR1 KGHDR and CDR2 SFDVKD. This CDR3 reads CATSENRGPHTGTQYF. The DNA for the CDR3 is TGTGCCACCAGTGAGAACAGGGGCCCCCACACAGGTACGCAGTATTTT.

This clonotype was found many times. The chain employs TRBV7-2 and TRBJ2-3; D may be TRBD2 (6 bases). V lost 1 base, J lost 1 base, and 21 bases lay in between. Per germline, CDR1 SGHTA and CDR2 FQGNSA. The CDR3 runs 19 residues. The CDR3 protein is CASSLVGGRWEARTDTQYF. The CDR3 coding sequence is TGTGCCAGCAGCTTAGTAGGAGGGCGGTGGGAGGCTCGCACAGATACGCAGTATTTT.

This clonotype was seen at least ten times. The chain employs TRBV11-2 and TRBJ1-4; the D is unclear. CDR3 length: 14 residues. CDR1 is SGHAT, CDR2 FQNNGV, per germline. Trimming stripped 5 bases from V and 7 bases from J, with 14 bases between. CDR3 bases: TGTGCCAGCAGCCCAAAGAATTTGGTTGAAAAACTGTTTTTT. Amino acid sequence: CASSPKNLVEKLFF. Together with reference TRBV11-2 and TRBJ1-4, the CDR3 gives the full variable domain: EAGVAQSPRYKIIEKRQSVAFWCNPISGHATLYWYQQILGQGPKLLIQFQNNGVVDDSQLPKDRFSAERLKGVDSTLKIQPAKLEDSAVYLCASSPKNLVEKLFFGSGTQLSVL.

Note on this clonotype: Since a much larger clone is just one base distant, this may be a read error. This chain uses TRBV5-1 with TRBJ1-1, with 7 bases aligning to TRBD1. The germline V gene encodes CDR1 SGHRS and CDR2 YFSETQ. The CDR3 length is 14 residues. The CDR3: CASRTQGTNTEASF. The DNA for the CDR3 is TGCGCCAGCAGAACACAGGGGACGAACACTGAAGCTTCCTTT.

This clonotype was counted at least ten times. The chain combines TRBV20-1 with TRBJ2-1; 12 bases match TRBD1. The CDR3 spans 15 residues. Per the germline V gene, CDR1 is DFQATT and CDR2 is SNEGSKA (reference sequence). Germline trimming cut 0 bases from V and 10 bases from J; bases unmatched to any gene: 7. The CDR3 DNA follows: TGCAGTGCTAGAGACCGGGACAGGGGGCGTGGGGAGCAGTTCTTC. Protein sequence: CSARDRDRGRGEQFF.

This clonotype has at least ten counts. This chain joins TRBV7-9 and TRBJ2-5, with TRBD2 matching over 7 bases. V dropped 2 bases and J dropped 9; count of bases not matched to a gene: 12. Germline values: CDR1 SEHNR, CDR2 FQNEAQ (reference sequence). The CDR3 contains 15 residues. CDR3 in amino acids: CASSLPAAVRGAQYF. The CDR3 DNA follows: TGTGCCAGCAGCTTACCTGCGGCCGTCCGGGGGGCCCAGTACTTC.

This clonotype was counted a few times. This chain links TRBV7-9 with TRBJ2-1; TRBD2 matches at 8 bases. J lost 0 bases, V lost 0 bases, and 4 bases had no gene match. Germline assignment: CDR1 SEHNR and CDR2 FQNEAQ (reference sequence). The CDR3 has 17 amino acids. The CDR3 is CASSLAEAGGSYNEQFF. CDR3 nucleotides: TGTGCCAGCAGCTTAGCGGAGGCGGGGGGCTCCTACAATGAGCAGTTCTTC.

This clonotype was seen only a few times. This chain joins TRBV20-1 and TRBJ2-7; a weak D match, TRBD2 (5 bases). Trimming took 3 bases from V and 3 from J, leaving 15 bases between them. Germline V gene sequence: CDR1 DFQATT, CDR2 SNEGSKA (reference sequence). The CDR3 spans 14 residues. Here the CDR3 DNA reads TGCAGTGCTAGTGATGAGACTACCCGCTACGAGCAGTACTTC. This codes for CSASDETTRYEQYF.

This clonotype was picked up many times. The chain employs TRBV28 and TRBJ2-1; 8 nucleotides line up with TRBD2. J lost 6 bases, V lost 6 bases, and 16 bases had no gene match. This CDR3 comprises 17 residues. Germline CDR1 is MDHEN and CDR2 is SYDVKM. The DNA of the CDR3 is TGTGCCAGCAGGCCCCCCCCTCGAGCGGGAGAAGGCAATGAGCAGTTCTTC. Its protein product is CASRPPPRAGEGNEQFF.

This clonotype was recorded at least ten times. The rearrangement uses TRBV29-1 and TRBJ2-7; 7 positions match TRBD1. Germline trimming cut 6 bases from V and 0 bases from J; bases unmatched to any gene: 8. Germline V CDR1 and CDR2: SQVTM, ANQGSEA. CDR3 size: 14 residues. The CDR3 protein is CSVEGQTNSYEQYF. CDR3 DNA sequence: TGCAGCGTAGAGGGACAGACGAACTCCTACGAGCAGTACTTC.